These T cell receptor beta chains were read from a single sample in a study of blood T cells in healthy people across ages. TCRdb re-derived calls from the 5' RACE reads in MiXCR, one entry per CDR3 protein. The sample comprises 1.6 million or so distinct CDR3 sequences, about 31% of which are singletons, and about 11% rests with the top ten. The sequenced sample was blood. Receptors originate from a woman under 40 in good health. CDR3s include the opening cysteine and the closing phenylalanine or tryptophan. Part of the rows lack a size; the others show once, few, many or a class for expanded clones.

v_gene,j_gene,abundance,CDR3aa
TRBV6-6,TRBJ2-3,NA,CASSYPTGGGANFQYF
TRBV7-6,TRBJ1-5,few,CASGSGTGVNQPQHF
TRBV9,TRBJ1-2,NA,CASSDVDRVIFGYTF
TRBV11-2,TRBJ2-2,NA,CASSFQGQGAGELFF
TRBV27,TRBJ1-1,NA,CASSPTLRSTEAFF
TRBV6-1,TRBJ2-1,NA,CASSEEDEQFF
TRBV20-1,TRBJ2-7,NA,CSAGGGLAGAYEQYF
TRBV20-1,NA,NA,CSVSSLGGDNYEQYF
TRBV20-1,TRBJ1-2,NA,CSASKGFLSDRYGYTF
TRBV5-1,TRBJ2-3,NA,CASSLRGTSAHDTQYF